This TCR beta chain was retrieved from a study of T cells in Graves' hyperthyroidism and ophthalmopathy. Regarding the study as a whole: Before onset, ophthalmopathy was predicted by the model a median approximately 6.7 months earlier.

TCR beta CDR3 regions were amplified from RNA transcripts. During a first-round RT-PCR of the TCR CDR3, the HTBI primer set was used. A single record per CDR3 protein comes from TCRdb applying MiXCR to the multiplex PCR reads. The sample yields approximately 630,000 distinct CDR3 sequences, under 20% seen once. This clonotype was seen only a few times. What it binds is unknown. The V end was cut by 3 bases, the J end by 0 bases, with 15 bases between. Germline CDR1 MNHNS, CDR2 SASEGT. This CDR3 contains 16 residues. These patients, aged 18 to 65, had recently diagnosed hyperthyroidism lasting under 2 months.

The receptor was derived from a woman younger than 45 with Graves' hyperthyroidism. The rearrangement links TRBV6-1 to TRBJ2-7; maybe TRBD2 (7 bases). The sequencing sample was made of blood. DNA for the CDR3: TGTGCCAGCAGTGATTCCGGGGGGCCGAGCTCCTACGAGCAGTACTTC. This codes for CASSDSGGPSSYEQYF.